These 15 T cell receptor beta chains were all obtained from the same sample, sequenced in a study of shared clonotypes between healthy human individuals (dated by TCRdb to about 2020). The library was produced with the immunoSEQ multiplex PCR assay. TCRdb retrieved this table from immuneACCESS and kept in-frame rearrangements only. Not all clones are present; in checked studies, unresolved V genes account for under half, and no reason is known for the remainder. The sample table shows about 380,000 clones, and roughly 96% are seen once. Of the sample, around 0.32% falls within the top ten clones. The sequencing input was memory CD8+ T cells sorted from blood. Read against the paper, the sample's cell subset or site label means: CD45RO+ cells pooled with CCR7-negative TemRA cells. Source of these receptors: a man aged 25 to 45 in good health.

The chain combines TRBV6-5 with TRBJ1-3; D possibly corresponds to TRBD1 (6 bases). The CDR3 consists of 16 residues. Germline CDR1 MNHEY, CDR2 SVGAGI. Trimming pared 0 bases from V and 4 bases from J, leaving 13 bases between. For the CDR3, the DNA is TGTGCCAGCAGTTACTCACCCAGGGGCTCCGGAAACACCATATATTTT. Translated: CASSYSPRGSGNTIYF.

This rearrangement joins TRBV20-1 to TRBJ2-7; D not certain. The length of the CDR3 is 11 residues. V lost 4 bases to trimming and J lost 7 bases, with 11 bases between them. CDR1 and CDR2 from the germline V gene are DFQATT and SNEGSKA (reference sequence). The CDR3 loop is CSATPLREQYF. The CDR3 nucleotides are TGCAGTGCTACCCCTCTTCGGGAGCAGTACTTC.

This clone came up a few times. Other DNA sequences from this sample encode an identical CDR3 as well. The V gene is TRBV19, the J gene TRBJ1-1, with D maybe TRBD1 (5 bases). The V end was cut by 3 bases, the J end by 2 bases, with 7 bases between. This CDR3 spans 13 amino acids. Germline-derived CDR1 and CDR2 are LNHDA and SQIVND (reference sequence). The DNA for the CDR3 is TGTGCCAGTAGTATTCAGGGCAACACTGAAGCTTTCTTT. Translation gives CASSIQGNTEAFF.

Only one count was recorded for this clone. The chain links TRBV27 to TRBJ1-1, with a possible D match to TRBD1 (5 bases). V lost 1 base, J lost 3 bases, and 12 bases lay in between. Germline assignment: CDR1 MNHEY and CDR2 SMNVEV (reference sequence). The CDR3 loop spans 15 amino acids. Written as DNA, the CDR3 is TGTGCCAGCAGTTTATATTCAGGGAGGCACACTGAAGCTTTCTTT. Protein sequence: CASSLYSGRHTEAFF.

This chain links TRBV19 with TRBJ1-5; D perhaps matches TRBD1 (5 bases). V was clipped by 6 bases and J by 2 bases, with 14 bases between them. Germline V gene lookup returns CDR1 LNHDA and CDR2 SQIVND (reference sequence). There are 15 residues in the CDR3. CDR3 sequence: CASSLETARNQPQHF. CDR3 DNA sequence: TGTGCCAGTAGCCTAGAGACAGCGCGCAATCAGCCCCAGCATTTT.

On this clone: Other DNA sequences in this sample translate to the same CDR3. The chain joins TRBV27 to TRBJ1-5, with no clear D. The V and J ends lost 5 bases and 1 base respectively, with 6 bases between them. Germline V gives CDR1 MNHEY, CDR2 SMNVEV (reference sequence). The CDR3 is made up of 13 amino acids. CDR3 protein: CASSRVSNQPQHF. CDR3 DNA sequence: TGTGCCAGCAGTCGAGTCAGCAATCAGCCCCAGCATTTT.

This chain connects TRBV18 to TRBJ2-5; D may be TRBD1 or TRBD2 (5 bases each). This CDR3 region has 16 residues. The V and J ends lost 3 bases and 2 bases respectively, with 16 bases between them. The germline V gene has CDR1 KGHSH and CDR2 LQKENI. CDR3 DNA sequence: TGTGCCAGCTCACCGGGGGACCGAGCTACGCAAGAGACCCAGTACTTC. Its translation is CASSPGDRATQETQYF.

This chain joins TRBV7-2 and TRBJ2-1; D gene uncertain. Germline CDR1 and CDR2: SGHTA and FQGNSA. V was cut by 1 base and J by 3 bases, with 4 bases left in between. The length of the CDR3 is 13 residues. CDR3 protein: CASSLDFYNEQFF. DNA for the CDR3: TGTGCCAGCAGCTTAGACTTCTACAATGAGCAGTTCTTC.

The chain recombines TRBV2 with TRBJ2-5, with 7 bases lining up with TRBD1. Germline V gives CDR1 SNHLY, CDR2 FYNNEI. CDR3 length equals 13 residues. V lost 6 bases, J lost 2 bases, and 3 bases stayed unmatched. CDR3 sequence: CASRGQPQETQYF. The CDR3, as DNA: TGTGCCAGCAGGGGACAGCCTCAAGAGACCCAGTACTTC.

V gene TRBV4-2 combines with J gene TRBJ1-3; 8 bases are shared with TRBD1. This CDR3 region has 14 residues. Germline trimming cut 1 base from V and 4 bases from J; bases unmatched to any gene: 0. Germline CDR1 is LGHNA and CDR2 is YNFKEQ. The CDR3 protein is CASSQGTGGNTIYF. CDR3 DNA sequence: TGTGCCAGCAGCCAAGGGACAGGGGGAAACACCATATATTTT.

The chain couples TRBV5-4 to TRBJ1-1; D is unclear. V dropped 2 bases and J dropped 1 base, with 9 bases sitting between them. Germline CDR1 and CDR2: SGHNT and YYREEE (reference sequence). CDR3 length equals 14 residues. CDR3 residues: CASSFDPGNTEAFF. In DNA form, the CDR3 reads TGTGCCAGCAGCTTCGACCCAGGGAACACTGAAGCTTTCTTT.

The V and J genes are TRBV25-1 and TRBJ2-3; TRBD1 matches at 10 bases. Trimming cost V 5 bases and J 1 base; bases outside gene matches: 3. This CDR3 is built from 15 residues. Per the germline V gene, CDR1 is MGHDK and CDR2 is SYGVNS. CDR3 coding DNA: TGTGCCAGCAGTAGCGGGACAGGGGGCACAGATACGCAGTATTTT. Its protein is CASSSGTGGTDTQYF.

The V gene is TRBV4-1, the J gene TRBJ2-7; tentative D call: TRBD1 (6 bases). This CDR3 comprises 15 residues. V gave up 3 bases and J gave up 2 bases, with 14 bases separating them. Germline values: CDR1 MGHRA, CDR2 YSYEKL. The CDR3 is CASSQYWGRTYEQYF. The CDR3 DNA is TGCGCCAGCAGCCAGTACTGGGGGCGGACCTACGAGCAGTACTTC.

The chain recombines TRBV5-8 with TRBJ2-3; D gene uncertain. With 0 bases removed from V and 2 bases from J, the gap between germline ends came to 10 bases. This CDR3 spans 15 amino acids. From germline, CDR1 is SGHTS and CDR2 YDEGEE. In DNA form, the CDR3 reads TGTGCCAGCAGCTTGGAGGCAGGACCCACAGATACGCAGTATTTT. Its translation is CASSLEAGPTDTQYF. The full variable domain, completed using reference TRBV5-8 and TRBJ2-3, is EAGVTQSPTHLIKTRGQQATLRCSPISGHTSVYWYQQALGLGLQFLLWYDEGEERNRGNFPPRFSGRQFPNYSSELNVNALELEDSALYLCASSLEAGPTDTQYFGPGTRLTVL.

The chain combines TRBV11-2 with TRBJ2-3, with D unclear. CDR3 length: 14 residues. Germline values: CDR1 SGHAT, CDR2 FQNNGV. V lost 7 bases and J lost 0, with 11 bases in between. The CDR3 DNA is TGTGCCAGCACCAGACGCCATAGCACAGATACGCAGTATTTT. It codes for CASTRRHSTDTQYF.